What follows is one T cell receptor beta chain and its context. The entry originates in a study of blood T cell repertoires in COVID-19. Study as a whole: Sites across the United States, Italy and Spain contributed samples from acute and convalescent COVID-19. PBMCs, B-cell-depleted T cells, or T cells were the source of the cDNA or gDNA that made up the material.

V shed 4 bases and J 5 bases; nucleotides not matched to a gene: 5. The CDR3 runs to 15 residues. Per germline, CDR1 LNHDA and CDR2 SQIVND (reference sequence). Per the original methods: Estimates of nucleated cell counts were drawn from the amplification of reference gene primers. The assay was immunoSEQ multiplex PCR, and TCRdb's table has in-frame clones only and misses some. The DNA was the basis for D and trimming; V, J and clone size are from that table. The sample contains around 93,000 clones, about four fifths of which appear only once. The material sequenced was peripheral blood. This sequence was found in a man older than 75 with acute or convalescent COVID-19. The V call is TRBV19, the J call TRBJ1-4; 9 bases fit TRBD1. The CDR3 spells CASSTTGTGNEKLFF. The CDR3 DNA reads as TGTGCCAGTAGTACGACCGGGACAGGGAATGAAAAACTGTTTTTT.